One T cell receptor (beta chain) is described in this entry. The data are from a study of blood T cells in healthy people across ages. Using a J-beta primer mix together with a sample-barcoded 5' primer, a second PCR was run for roughly 7 to 11 cycles. From the 5' RACE reads, TCRdb called clonotypes with MiXCR, one entry per CDR3 protein. This sample has almost 1 million distinct CDR3 sequences; roughly 47% occur once, and the top ten carry about 20%. This sequence was found in a woman aged 55-75 years in good health. The sequenced sample consisted of blood.

The chain's CDR3 is CASSLVPHREQYF. For the CDR3, the DNA is TGTGCCAGCAGCTTAGTCCCGCACAGAGAGCAGTACTTC. The chain couples TRBV7-9 to TRBJ2-7; D unresolved. CDR3 length: 13 amino acids. The V end lost 1 base, the J end lost 7 bases, and 11 bases lay between the germline ends. Per the germline V gene, CDR1 is SEHNR and CDR2 is FQNEAQ (reference sequence).